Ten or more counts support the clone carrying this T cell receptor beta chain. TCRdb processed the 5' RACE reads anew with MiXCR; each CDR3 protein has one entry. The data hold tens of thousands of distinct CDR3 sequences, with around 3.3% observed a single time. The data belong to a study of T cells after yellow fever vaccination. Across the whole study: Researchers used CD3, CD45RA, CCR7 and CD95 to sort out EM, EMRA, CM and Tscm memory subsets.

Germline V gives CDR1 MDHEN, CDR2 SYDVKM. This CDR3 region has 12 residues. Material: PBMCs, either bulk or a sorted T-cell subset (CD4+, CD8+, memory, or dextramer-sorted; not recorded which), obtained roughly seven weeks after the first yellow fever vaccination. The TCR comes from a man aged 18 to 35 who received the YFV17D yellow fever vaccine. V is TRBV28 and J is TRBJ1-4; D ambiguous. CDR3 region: CAGQTTNEKLFF. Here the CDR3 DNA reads TGTGCGGGTCAGACAACTAATGAAAAACTGTTTTTT.